The 9 T cell receptor beta chains reported below all come from one sample, sequenced in a study of cytomegalovirus exposure and HLA in healthy donors (dated by TCRdb to 2016 to 2017). Receptors were amplified or captured by the immunoSEQ multiplex PCR assay. A mixture of 60 forward primers for TCR Vbeta segments and 13 reverse primers for TCR Jbeta segments was used in the multiplex PCR. In its TCRdb copy, this immuneACCESS table keeps in-frame sequences only and misses some clones. Where compared with another copy, unresolved V genes explain less than half of these, and the others have no known cause. This sample is represented by approximately 130,000 clones; around 73% of them were singletons. The ten largest clones add up to around 1.2% of the sample. The sample consisted of PBMCs. These receptors came from a man aged 45 to 65 in good health and CMV-seronegative.

The chain recombines TRBV11-2 with TRBJ1-1; D remains ambiguous. The V end was cut by 5 bases, the J end by 3 bases, with 10 bases between. This CDR3 is built from 13 residues. From germline, CDR1 is SGHAT and CDR2 FQNNGV. CDR3 in DNA: TGTGCCAGCAGCCCCGGGGTTTACACTGAAGCTTTCTTT. It encodes CASSPGVYTEAFF. Combining the CDR3 with reference TRBV11-2 and TRBJ1-1 gives the whole variable domain EAGVAQSPRYKIIEKRQSVAFWCNPISGHATLYWYQQILGQGPKLLIQFQNNGVVDDSQLPKDRFSAERLKGVDSTLKIQPAKLEDSAVYLCASSPGVYTEAFFGQGTRLTVV.

The chain combines TRBV5-1 with TRBJ2-7; TRBD2 matches 12 bases. The ends lost 2 bases at V and 3 bases at J; junction bases unmatched: 6. This CDR3 is 16 amino acids long. In germline, CDR1 is SGHRS, CDR2 YFSETQ. The CDR3 DNA reads as TGCGCCAGCAGCTTTTCTACGACTAGCGGGAGCTACGAGCAGTACTTC. This gives the protein CASSFSTTSGSYEQYF.

This clone has only a few counts. The gene calls are TRBV2 and TRBJ2-5, with D possibly being TRBD1 (6 bases). CDR1 is SNHLY and CDR2 is FYNNEI in the germline V gene. The CDR3 has 12 amino acids. Trimming shortened V by 5 bases and J by 4 bases, and 8 bases separated the two germline ends. The CDR3 nucleotides are TGTGCCAGCAGTCGCAGGGGAGAGACCCAGTACTTC. This gives the protein CASSRRGETQYF. Looking up the rest from reference TRBV2 and TRBJ2-5 gives the full variable domain: EPEVTQTPSHQVTQMGQEVILRCVPISNHLYFYWYRQILGQKVEFLVSFYNNEISEKSEIFDDQFSVERPDGSNFTLKIRSTKLEDSAMYFCASSRRGETQYFGPGTRLLVL.

V and J are TRBV19 and TRBJ1-2; no clear D gene. The CDR3 spans 13 residues. The V end lost 6 bases, the J end lost 3 bases, and 11 bases lay between the germline ends. Germline assignment: CDR1 LNHDA and CDR2 SQIVND (reference sequence). DNA for the CDR3: TGTGCCAGTAGATCTGAGGGCGACTATGGCTACACCTTC. This translates into CASRSEGDYGYTF. The entire variable domain, with the rest obtained from reference TRBV19 and TRBJ1-2, is as follows: DGGITQSPKYLFRKEGQNVTLSCEQNLNHDAMYWYRQDPGQGLRLIYYSQIVNDFQKGDIAEGYSVSREKKESFPLTVTSAQKNPTAFYLCASRSEGDYGYTFGSGTRLTVV.

The V and J genes are TRBV2 and TRBJ2-7; 8 positions agree with TRBD1. J lost 3 bases, V lost 6 bases, and 7 bases had no gene match. There are 14 residues in the CDR3. CDR1 and CDR2 from the germline V gene are SNHLY and FYNNEI. The DNA for the CDR3 is TGTGCCAGCAGCCGGACAGGGCCCAGCTACGAGCAGTACTTC. It translates to CASSRTGPSYEQYF. The variable domain in full, with the rest retrieved from reference TRBV2 and TRBJ2-7, is EPEVTQTPSHQVTQMGQEVILRCVPISNHLYFYWYRQILGQKVEFLVSFYNNEISEKSEIFDDQFSVERPDGSNFTLKIRSTKLEDSAMYFCASSRTGPSYEQYFGPGTRLTVT.

The rearrangement uses TRBV28 and TRBJ2-5; 7 nucleotides line up with TRBD2. The CDR3 spans 14 residues. Trimming removed 2 bases from V and 2 bases from J; junction bases left unmatched: 2. Germline V gene lookup returns CDR1 MDHEN and CDR2 SYDVKM. CDR3 nucleotide sequence: TGTGCCAGCAGTTTAATCGGGAGGCAAGAGACCCAGTACTTC. Translating it yields CASSLIGRQETQYF.

This clone has just a few counts. V gene TRBV19 combines with J gene TRBJ1-5, with D uncertain. From germline, CDR1 is LNHDA and CDR2 SQIVND (reference sequence). This CDR3 is built from 15 residues. V lost 10 bases and J 0 bases, leaving 16 bases between the germline ends. CDR3 DNA sequence: TGTGCCACTGACATCGGTGGTTATAGCAATCAGCCCCAGCATTTT. It yields the protein CATDIGGYSNQPQHF.

The rearrangement joins TRBV5-8 to TRBJ2-5; 8 nucleotides align to TRBD1. The length of the CDR3 is 16 residues. Germline V lookup: CDR1 SGHTS, CDR2 YDEGEE. The V gene end was trimmed by 3 bases and the J gene end by 0 bases; junction bases not matched to a gene: 7. The CDR3 nucleotides are TGTGCCAGCAGCTCCGACAGGGGATTGTACCAAGAGACCCAGTACTTC. Amino acid sequence: CASSSDRGLYQETQYF. The full variable domain, its missing parts supplied by reference TRBV5-8 and TRBJ2-5, is EAGVTQSPTHLIKTRGQQATLRCSPISGHTSVYWYQQALGLGLQFLLWYDEGEERNRGNFPPRFSGRQFPNYSSELNVNALELEDSALYLCASSSDRGLYQETQYFGPGTRLLVL.

The V gene is TRBV2, the J gene TRBJ2-5; weak D call: TRBD2 (5 bases). This CDR3 spans 13 amino acids. Trimming took 5 bases from V and 2 from J, leaving 9 bases between them. CDR1 SNHLY and CDR2 FYNNEI come from the germline V gene. The CDR3 DNA follows: TGTGCCAGCAGTTGGAGGATACAAGAGACCCAGTACTTC. Its protein product is CASSWRIQETQYF. Using reference TRBV2 and TRBJ2-5 for the parts outside the CDR3, the full variable domain is EPEVTQTPSHQVTQMGQEVILRCVPISNHLYFYWYRQILGQKVEFLVSFYNNEISEKSEIFDDQFSVERPDGSNFTLKIRSTKLEDSAMYFCASSWRIQETQYFGPGTRLLVL.